This T cell receptor beta chain was obtained from a study of T-cell reconstitution after alpha-beta-depleted transplantation in children. Study-wide results and limits: Surviving recipient T cells and thymic progenitors underlay high day-60 TCRbeta diversity in some patients. Counts and diversity of T cells one year after transplant came mostly from newly produced T cells. The origin of alpha-beta T cells about two months after transplant was reportedly several hundred expanded graft clones.

The CDR3 spans 15 residues. CDR1 and CDR2 (germline): SGHRS, YFSETQ. Trimming left V 1 base short and J 3 bases short, with 13 bases between. Preparation of the TCRbeta library used unique molecular identifiers. One entry per CDR3 protein results from TCRdb running MiXCR on the PCR reads. The sample lists over 45,000 distinct CDR3 sequences, about 40% occurring once. On this clonotype: Its specificity is not known.

The sequence was collected from a male patient younger than 18 who had a stem cell transplant for acute lymphoblastic leukemia, so the T cells may come from the graft donor. Here the sequenced sample was PBMCs, mostly from graft donor cells, taken 360 days after TCRalphabeta/CD19-depleted stem cell transplant. The chain carries TRBV5-1 and TRBJ2-5; a possible D gene is TRBD1 (6 bases). The CDR3: CASSLSTGIKETQYF. The CDR3 DNA is TGCGCCAGCAGCTTGTCTACAGGGATTAAAGAGACCCAGTACTTC.